This T cell receptor (beta chain) was documented in a study of cytomegalovirus exposure and HLA in healthy donors. The germline V and J ends were trimmed by 4 bases and 0 bases, with 8 bases remaining between them. Germline-derived CDR1 and CDR2 are SGHNT and YYREEE (reference sequence). The length of the CDR3 is 14 residues. Study findings and constraints: A later analysis found that most CMV-associated TCR beta chains appeared HLA-restricted. According to the study, 160 or so TCR beta chains were cytomegalovirus-associated.

Primers: 60 Vbeta forward and 13 Jbeta reverse. Assay: immunoSEQ multiplex PCR; the TCRdb copy retains only in-frame clones and omits some. In the table there are 130,000 to 150,000 clones, over 65% of which are singletons. Remarks on this clone: Its antigen remains unidentified.

The receptor comes from a man aged 18 to 30 in good health and CMV-seropositive. The specimen was PBMCs. J is TRBJ1-5 and V is TRBV5-4; a weak D match, TRBD1 (5 bases). The CDR3 reads CASSPGGSNQPQHF. DNA for the CDR3: TGTGCCAGCAGCCCCGGGGGTAGCAATCAGCCCCAGCATTTT.